The source of this TCR beta chain is a study of PD-L1 blockade in urothelial cancer. General study findings and limits: By 3 weeks, tumor-associated blood clones had expanded more in durable-benefit patients.

The CDR3 has 15 amino acids. V lost 0 bases, J lost 5 bases, and 12 bases lay in between. The germline CDR1 and CDR2 sequences are LGHNA and YSLEER. Points on this clone: The antigen is unknown.

Here immunoSEQ multiplex PCR was the method, and the copy in TCRdb shows in-frame clones only, minus some. The sample holds some 71,000 clones, around 86% seen once. As to time point: pretreatment peripheral blood. Sequencing was performed on PBMCs, taken around atezolizumab (anti-PD-L1) treatment. The TCR comes from a man aged 55 to 69 with urothelial cancer. The V gene is TRBV4-3, the J gene TRBJ2-3, with D maybe TRBD1 (6 bases). The CDR3 DNA is TGCGCCAGCAGCCAAGAGGGGGCCCGGGGAGATACGCAGTATTTT. It codes for CASSQEGARGDTQYF.